The 5 T cell receptor beta chains given below trace back to one sample, sequenced in a study of cytomegalovirus exposure and HLA in healthy donors. The primer mix had 60 Vbeta and 13 Jbeta primers. Generated by immunoSEQ multiplex PCR, the TCRdb table keeps only in-frame clones and is missing some. The sample gives about 160,000 clones, around four fifths of which show up once; around a tenth is in the top ten. Sequenced: PBMCs. The origin of the receptors is a man aged 18 to 30 in good health and CMV-seropositive.

This clone was detected once. This chain links TRBV4-3 with TRBJ2-1, with a possible D match to TRBD1 (5 bases). Germline values: CDR1 LGHNA, CDR2 YSLEER. This CDR3 is built from 17 residues. Trimming took 0 bases from V and 0 from J, leaving 12 bases between them. Here the CDR3 reads CASSQDGYRSSYNEQFF. The CDR3 DNA sequence: TGCGCCAGCAGCCAAGATGGGTACAGGAGCTCCTACAATGAGCAGTTCTTC.

Worth noting for this clone: In this CDR3 the conserved last residue, phenylalanine or tryptophan, is missing, so a read error is likely. The rearrangement links TRBV6-5 to TRBJ1-1; 9 nucleotides align to TRBD1. There are 15 residues in the CDR3. V trimming: 0 bases; J trimming: 11 bases; junction bases outside the gene matches: 10. CDR1 and CDR2 (germline): MNHEY, SVGAGI. Written as DNA, the CDR3 is TGTGCCAGCAGTTACTCCGGGACAGGGAAAACTCATGCTTTCTCT. Its translation is CASSYSGTGKTHAFS.

As for this clone: At the DNA level, this CDR3 is encoded by other sequences in the same sample as well. V is TRBV6-4 and J is TRBJ1-1; 8 nucleotides line up with TRBD1. Germline V lookup: CDR1 MRHNA, CDR2 SNTAGT. The V and J ends lost 10 bases and 0 bases, in that order; junction bases with no gene match: 16. This CDR3 contains 17 residues. The CDR3 here is CAMKPNGQGSMNTEAFF. DNA for the CDR3: TGTGCCATGAAGCCAAATGGACAGGGCTCGATGAACACTGAAGCTTTCTTT.

This CDR3 reads CASSSGTLNTGELFF. The DNA of the CDR3 is TGTGCCAGTTCCTCCGGGACTTTGAACACCGGGGAGCTGTTTTTT. J is TRBJ2-2 and V is TRBV5-6, with D possibly matching TRBD2 (6 bases). V lost 8 bases, J lost 1 base, and 15 bases lay in between. CDR1 and CDR2 from the germline V gene are SGHDT and YYEEEE. The CDR3 sequence is 15 residues long.

This clone came up once. The rearrangement joins TRBV4-3 to TRBJ1-2, with D possibly matching TRBD1 (6 bases). This CDR3 contains 13 residues. Germline lookup yields CDR1 LGHNA and CDR2 YSLEER. The V end lost 1 base, the J end lost 5 bases, and 8 bases lay between the germline ends. In nucleotides, the CDR3 is TGCGCCAGCAGCCAAGGGGGACATTATGGCTACACCTTC. Translating it yields CASSQGGHYGYTF.